This TCR beta chain came from a study of CD8 T cells in ankylosing spondylitis. Construction of TCR beta libraries was performed using quantitative 5'-RACE with molecular barcodes. TCRdb used MiXCR to reprocess the 5' RACE reads, holding one entry per CDR3 protein. The profile covers tens of thousands of distinct CDR3 sequences, with 5% to 5.5% appearing a single time and around 1.9% taken by the ten largest. This clonotype was recorded many times. The CDR3 is made up of 14 amino acids. The V segment lost 6 bases and the J segment 7 bases; nucleotides outside the gene matches: 12. Germline values: CDR1 SGDLS, CDR2 YYNGEE.

Sequences were obtained from blood, either unsorted or a sorted T cell fraction (not recorded which). The rearrangement uses TRBV9 and TRBJ1-2, with TRBD1 matching over 7 bases. This clonotype was obtained from a female donor with ankylosing spondylitis or in good health (not recorded which). For the CDR3, the DNA is TGTGCCAGCACCAAAACAGGGGAGGTAGTTGGCTACACCTTC. Amino acid sequence: CASTKTGEVVGYTF.